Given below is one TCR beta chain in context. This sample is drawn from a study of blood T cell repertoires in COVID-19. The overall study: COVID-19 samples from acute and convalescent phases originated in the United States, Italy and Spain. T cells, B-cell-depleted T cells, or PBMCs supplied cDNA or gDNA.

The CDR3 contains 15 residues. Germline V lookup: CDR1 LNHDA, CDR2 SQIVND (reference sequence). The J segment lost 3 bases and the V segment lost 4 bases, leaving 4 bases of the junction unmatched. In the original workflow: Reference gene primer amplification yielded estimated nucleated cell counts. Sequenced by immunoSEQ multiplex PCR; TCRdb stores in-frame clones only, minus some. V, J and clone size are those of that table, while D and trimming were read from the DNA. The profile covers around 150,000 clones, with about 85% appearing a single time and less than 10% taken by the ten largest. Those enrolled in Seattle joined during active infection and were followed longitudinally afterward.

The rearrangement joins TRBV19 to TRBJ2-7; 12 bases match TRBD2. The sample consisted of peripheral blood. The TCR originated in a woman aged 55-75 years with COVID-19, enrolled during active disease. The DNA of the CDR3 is TGTGCCAGTAGTAGACTAGCGGGAGACATCTACGAGCAGTACTTC. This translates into CASSRLAGDIYEQYF.